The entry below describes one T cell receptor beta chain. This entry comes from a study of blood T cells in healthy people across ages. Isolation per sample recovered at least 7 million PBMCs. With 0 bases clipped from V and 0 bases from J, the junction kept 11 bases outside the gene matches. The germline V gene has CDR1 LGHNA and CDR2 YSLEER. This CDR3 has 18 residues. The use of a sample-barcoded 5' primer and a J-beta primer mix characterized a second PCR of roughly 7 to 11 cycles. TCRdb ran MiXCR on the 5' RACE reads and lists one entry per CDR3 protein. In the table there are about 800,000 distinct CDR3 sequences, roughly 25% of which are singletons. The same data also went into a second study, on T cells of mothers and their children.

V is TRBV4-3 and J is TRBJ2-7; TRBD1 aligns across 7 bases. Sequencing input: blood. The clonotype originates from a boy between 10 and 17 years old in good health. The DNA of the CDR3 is TGCGCCAGCAGCCAAGATCGGCAGGGACAGCAACTCTCCTACGAGCAGTACTTC. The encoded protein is CASSQDRQGQQLSYEQYF.